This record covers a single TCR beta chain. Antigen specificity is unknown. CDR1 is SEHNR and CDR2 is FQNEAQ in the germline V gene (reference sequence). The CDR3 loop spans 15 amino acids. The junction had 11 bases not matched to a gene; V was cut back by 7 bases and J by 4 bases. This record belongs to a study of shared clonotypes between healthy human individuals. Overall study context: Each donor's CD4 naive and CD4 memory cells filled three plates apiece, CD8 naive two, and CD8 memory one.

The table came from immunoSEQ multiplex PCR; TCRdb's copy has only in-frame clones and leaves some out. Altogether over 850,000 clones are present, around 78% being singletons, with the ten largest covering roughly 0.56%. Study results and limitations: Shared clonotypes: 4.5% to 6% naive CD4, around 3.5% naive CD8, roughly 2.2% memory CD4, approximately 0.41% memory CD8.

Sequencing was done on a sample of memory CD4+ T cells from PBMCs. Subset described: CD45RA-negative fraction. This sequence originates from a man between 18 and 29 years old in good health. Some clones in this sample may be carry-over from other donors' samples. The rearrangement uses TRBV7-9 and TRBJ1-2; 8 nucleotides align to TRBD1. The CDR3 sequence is CASTQGQAPIYGYTF. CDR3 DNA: TGTGCCAGCACGCAGGGACAGGCGCCCATCTATGGCTACACCTTC.